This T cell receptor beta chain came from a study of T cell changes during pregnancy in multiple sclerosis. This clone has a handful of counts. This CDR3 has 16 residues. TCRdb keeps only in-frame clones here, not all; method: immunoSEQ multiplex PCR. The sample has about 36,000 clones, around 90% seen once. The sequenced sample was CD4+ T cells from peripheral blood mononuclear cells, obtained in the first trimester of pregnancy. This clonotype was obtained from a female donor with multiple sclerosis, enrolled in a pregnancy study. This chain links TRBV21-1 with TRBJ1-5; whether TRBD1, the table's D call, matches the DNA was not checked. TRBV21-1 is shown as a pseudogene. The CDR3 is CASSGRTGAWDQPQHF. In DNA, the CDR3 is TGTGCCAGCAGCGGCAGGACAGGGGCATGGGATCAGCCCCAGCATTTT.